A selection of T cell receptor beta chains follows, all from one sample in a study of blood T cell repertoires in COVID-19. TCRdb's table, derived via immunoSEQ multiplex PCR, lists solely in-frame clones and lacks some. Found here are around 240,000 clones, approximately 86% of them singletons; the top ten hold 3%. Sequenced: peripheral blood. These TCRs come from a woman aged 25 to 45 who had recovered from COVID-19. CDR3s include the opening cysteine and the closing phenylalanine or tryptophan. Fields, in order: J gene, V gene, CDR3 length, CDR3 protein.

>TRBJ1-2|TRBV19|11
CATSWRGGYTF
>TRBJ2-3|TRBV5-1|18
CASSPPSGGTTSTDTQYF
>TRBJ1-2|TRBV6-1|14
CASSESQGTYGYTF
>TRBJ1-1|TRBV6-2/TRBV6-3|13
CASSYAQNTEAFF
>TRBJ1-3|TRBV6-5|14
CASSYQGTGNTIYF
>TRBJ2-4|TRBV11-2|16
CASSSWGQDAKNIQYF
>TRBJ2-7|TRBV5-1|14
CASSWRDRGYEQYF
>TRBJ1-3|TRBV18|16
CASSASWAGSGNTIYF
>TRBJ2-5|TRBV6-5|11
CASRLSETQYF
>TRBJ2-1|TRBV5-1|13
CASSPTGGHEQFF
>TRBJ2-3|TRBV3-1/TRBV3-2|16
CASSHSGLAGTDTQYF
>TRBJ2-7|TRBV4-1|15
CASSQVDGLTYEQYF
>TRBJ2-5|TRBV9|17
CASSVGTSGGPGETQYF
>TRBJ2-1|TRBV7-6|15
CASSPQLGGYNEQFF
>TRBJ1-5|TRBV2|14
CASSKQTYNQPQHF
>TRBJ2-5|TRBV2|15
CASSDGTVFGETQYF
>TRBJ2-3|TRBV7-9|16
CASSSLAGANTDTQYF
>TRBJ2-1|TRBV24-1|16
CATSDSTSGVYNEQFF
>TRBJ2-1|TRBV12-3/TRBV12-4|13
CASSFENHNEQFF
>TRBJ2-3|TRBV19|16
CASSTGTGGRADTQYF
>TRBJ1-2|TRBV3-1/TRBV3-2|13
CATSGVANYGYTF
>TRBJ2-1|TRBV6-5|15
CASRLGTGPYNEQFF
>TRBJ2-2|TRBV9|24
CASSVAPPSAPGLAGGHGTGELFF
>TRBJ2-5|TRBV3-1/TRBV3-2|12
CASSQERATQYF
>TRBJ1-4|TRBV5-1|15
CASSFAAGGSEKLFF
>TRBJ2-5|TRBV2|15
CASSPILAGQETQYF
>TRBJ2-7|TRBV5-4|13
CASSLSSGYEQYF
>TRBJ2-7|TRBV6-4|15
CASSDSKRGSYEQYF